This T cell receptor beta chain was profiled in a study of cytomegalovirus exposure and HLA in healthy donors. On the study more broadly: The study placed around 80% of its roughly 430 genotyped donors in the Caucasian-associated ancestry cluster. Study findings and constraints: In a later analysis, CMV-associated beta chains were mostly HLA-associated, it appeared.

The germline V gene encodes CDR1 LNHDA and CDR2 SQIVND (reference sequence). This CDR3 is 14 amino acids long. Deletions cut 8 bases from V and 1 base from J, with 11 bases between. A remark on this clone: No antigen is known for it.

PCR amplification relied on 60 Vbeta primers (plus 13 Jbeta primers). The repertoire was sequenced with immunoSEQ multiplex PCR; TCRdb's copy has only in-frame clones and lacks some. Seen here are 150,000 to 200,000 clones, nearly 80% observed once, and the top ten hold about 0.91%. The chain links TRBV19 to TRBJ2-2; D remains ambiguous. Sequenced sample: PBMCs. The TCR originated in a woman between 45 and 60 years old in good health and CMV-seropositive. For the CDR3, the DNA is TGTGCCAGTGAATACAGTAGGAACACCGGGGAGCTGTTTTTT. Protein sequence: CASEYSRNTGELFF.